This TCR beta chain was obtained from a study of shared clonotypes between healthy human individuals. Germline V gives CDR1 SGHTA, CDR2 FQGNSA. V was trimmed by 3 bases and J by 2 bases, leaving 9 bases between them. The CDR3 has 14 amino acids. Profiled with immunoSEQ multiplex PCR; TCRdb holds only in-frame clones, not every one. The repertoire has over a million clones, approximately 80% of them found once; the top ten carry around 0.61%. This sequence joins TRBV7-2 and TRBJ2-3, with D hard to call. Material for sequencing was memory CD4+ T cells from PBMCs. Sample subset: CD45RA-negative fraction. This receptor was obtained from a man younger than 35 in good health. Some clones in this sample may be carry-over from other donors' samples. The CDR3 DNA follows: TGTGCCAGCAGCTTCCAGACCCTCACAGATACGCAGTATTTT. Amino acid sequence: CASSFQTLTDTQYF.